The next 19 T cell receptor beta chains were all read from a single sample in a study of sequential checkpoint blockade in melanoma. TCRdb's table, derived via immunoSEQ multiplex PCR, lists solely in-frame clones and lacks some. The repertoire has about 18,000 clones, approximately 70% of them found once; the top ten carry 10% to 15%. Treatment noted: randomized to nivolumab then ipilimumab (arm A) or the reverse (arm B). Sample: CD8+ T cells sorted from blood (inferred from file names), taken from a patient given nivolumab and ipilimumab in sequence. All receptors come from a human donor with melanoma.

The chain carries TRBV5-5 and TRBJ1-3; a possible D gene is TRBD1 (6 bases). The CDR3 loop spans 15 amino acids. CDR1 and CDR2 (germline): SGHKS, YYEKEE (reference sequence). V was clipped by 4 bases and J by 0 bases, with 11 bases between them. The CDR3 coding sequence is TGTGCCAGCAGCCCCGACAGGTCCTCTGGAAACACCATATATTTT. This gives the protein CASSPDRSSGNTIYF.

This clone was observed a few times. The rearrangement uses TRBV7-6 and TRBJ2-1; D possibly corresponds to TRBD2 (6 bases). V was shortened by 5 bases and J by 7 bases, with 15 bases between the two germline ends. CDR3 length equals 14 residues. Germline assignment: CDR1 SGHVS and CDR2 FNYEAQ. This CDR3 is CASSPVEGHNEQFF. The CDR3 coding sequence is TGTGCCAGCAGCCCCGTGGAGGGCCATAATGAGCAGTTCTTC.

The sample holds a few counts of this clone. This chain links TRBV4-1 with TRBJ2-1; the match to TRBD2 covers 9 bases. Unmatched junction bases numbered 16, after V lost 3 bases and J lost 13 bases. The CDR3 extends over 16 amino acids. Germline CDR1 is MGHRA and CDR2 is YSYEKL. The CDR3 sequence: CASSHPRSGGTLPQFF. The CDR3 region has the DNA TGCGCCAGCAGCCACCCGAGGAGCGGGGGGACCCTACCTCAGTTCTTC.

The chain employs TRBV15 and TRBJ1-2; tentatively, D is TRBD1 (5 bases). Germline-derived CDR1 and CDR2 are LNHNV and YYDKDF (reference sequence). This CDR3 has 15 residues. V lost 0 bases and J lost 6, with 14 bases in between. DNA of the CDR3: TGTGCCACCAGCAGAGACCAGGGTATTGTCGATGGCTACACCTTC. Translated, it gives CATSRDQGIVDGYTF.

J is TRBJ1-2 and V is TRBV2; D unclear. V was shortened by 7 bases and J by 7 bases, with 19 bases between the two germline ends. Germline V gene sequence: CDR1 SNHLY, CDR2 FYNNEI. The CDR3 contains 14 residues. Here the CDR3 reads CASNVPSATTGYTF. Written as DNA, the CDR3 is TGTGCCAGCAATGTCCCCTCAGCGACTACTGGCTACACCTTC.

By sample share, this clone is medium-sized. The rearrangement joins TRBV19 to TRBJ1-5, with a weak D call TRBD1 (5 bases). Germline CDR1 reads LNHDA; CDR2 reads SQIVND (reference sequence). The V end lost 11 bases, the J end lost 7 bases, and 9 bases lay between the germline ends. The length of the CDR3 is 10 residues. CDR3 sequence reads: CAGGDQPQHF. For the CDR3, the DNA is TGTGCCGGGGGGGACCAGCCCCAGCATTTT.

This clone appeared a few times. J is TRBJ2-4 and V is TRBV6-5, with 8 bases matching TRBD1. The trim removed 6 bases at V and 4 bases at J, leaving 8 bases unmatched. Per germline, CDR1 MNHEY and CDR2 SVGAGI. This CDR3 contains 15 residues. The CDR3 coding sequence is TGTGCCAGCAGCTCACAGGGGGGAGAGAAAAACATTCAGTACTTC. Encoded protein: CASSSQGGEKNIQYF.

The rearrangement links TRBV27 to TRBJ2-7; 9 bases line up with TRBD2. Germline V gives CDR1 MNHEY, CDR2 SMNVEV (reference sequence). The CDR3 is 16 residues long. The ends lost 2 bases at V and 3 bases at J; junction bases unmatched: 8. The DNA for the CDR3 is TGTGCCAGCAGTTTAGAGGCTAGCGGGAAGCTCTACGAGCAGTACTTC. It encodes CASSLEASGKLYEQYF.

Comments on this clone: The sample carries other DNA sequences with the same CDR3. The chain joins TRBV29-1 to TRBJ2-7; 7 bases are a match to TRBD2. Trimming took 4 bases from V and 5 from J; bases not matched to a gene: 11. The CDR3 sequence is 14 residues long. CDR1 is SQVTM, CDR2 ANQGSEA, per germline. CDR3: CSVAGVTSGNEQYF. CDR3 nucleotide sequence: TGCAGCGTTGCGGGGGTGACCAGCGGGAACGAGCAGTACTTC.

CDR3 sequence: CASSQDPPDRGALKTQYF. In nucleotides, the CDR3 is TGCGCCAGCAGCCAAGATCCCCCGGACAGGGGGGCCCTTAAGACTCAGTACTTC. The V and J genes are TRBV4-3 and TRBJ2-4; 10 bases match TRBD1. Trimming removed 0 bases from V and 12 bases from J; junction bases left unmatched: 17. The CDR3 is made up of 18 amino acids. Germline assignment: CDR1 LGHNA and CDR2 YSLEER.

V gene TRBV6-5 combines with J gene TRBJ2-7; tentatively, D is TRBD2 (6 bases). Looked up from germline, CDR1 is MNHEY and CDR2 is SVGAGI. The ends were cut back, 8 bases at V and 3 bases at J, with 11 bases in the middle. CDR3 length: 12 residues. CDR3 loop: CASGAGNYEQYF. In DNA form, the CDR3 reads TGTGCCAGCGGAGCGGGCAACTACGAGCAGTACTTC.

The CDR3 coding sequence is TGCAGCGTGGTCCTCGGGGGAACCAACACTGAAGCTTTCTTT. Translating gives CSVVLGGTNTEAFF. V usage is TRBV29-1 and J usage is TRBJ1-1, with a weak D call TRBD1 (5 bases). Germline CDR1 is SQVTM and CDR2 is ANQGSEA. CDR3 length equals 14 residues. The V end was cut by 6 bases, the J end by 2 bases, with 16 bases between.

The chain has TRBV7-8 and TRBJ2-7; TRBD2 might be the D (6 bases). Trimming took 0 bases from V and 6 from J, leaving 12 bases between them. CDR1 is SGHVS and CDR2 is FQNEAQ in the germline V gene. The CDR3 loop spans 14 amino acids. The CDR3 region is CASSLAGGGGEQYF. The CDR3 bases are TGTGCCAGCAGCTTAGCCGGGGGTGGAGGCGAGCAGTACTTC.

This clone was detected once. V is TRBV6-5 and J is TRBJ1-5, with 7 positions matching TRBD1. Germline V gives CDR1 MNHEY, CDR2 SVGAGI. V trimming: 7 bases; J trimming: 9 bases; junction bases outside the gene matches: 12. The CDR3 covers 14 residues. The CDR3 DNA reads TGTGCCAGCAATGATGACAGGGCCAATGGGCCCCAGCATTTT. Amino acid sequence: CASNDDRANGPQHF.

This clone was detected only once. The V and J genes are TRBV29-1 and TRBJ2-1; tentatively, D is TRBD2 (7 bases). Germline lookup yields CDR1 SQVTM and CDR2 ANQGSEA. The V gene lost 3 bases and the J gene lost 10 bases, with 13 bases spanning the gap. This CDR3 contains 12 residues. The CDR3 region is CSVEKGGGEQFF. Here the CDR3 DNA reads TGCAGCGTTGAGAAGGGGGGAGGGGAGCAGTTCTTC.

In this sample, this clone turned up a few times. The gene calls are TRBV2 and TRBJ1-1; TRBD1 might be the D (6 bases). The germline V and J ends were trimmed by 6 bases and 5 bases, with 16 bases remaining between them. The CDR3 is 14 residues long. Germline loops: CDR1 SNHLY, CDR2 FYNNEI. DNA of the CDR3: TGTGCCAGCAGAGGGATACAGGGTTGGACTGAAGCTTTCTTT. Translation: CASRGIQGWTEAFF.

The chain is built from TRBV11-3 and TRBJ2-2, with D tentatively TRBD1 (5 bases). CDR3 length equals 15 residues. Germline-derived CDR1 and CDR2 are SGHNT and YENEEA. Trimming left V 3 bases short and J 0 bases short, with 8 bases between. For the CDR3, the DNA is TGTGCCAGCAGCTTCTGGGGCACGAACACCGGGGAGCTGTTTTTT. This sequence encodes CASSFWGTNTGELFF.

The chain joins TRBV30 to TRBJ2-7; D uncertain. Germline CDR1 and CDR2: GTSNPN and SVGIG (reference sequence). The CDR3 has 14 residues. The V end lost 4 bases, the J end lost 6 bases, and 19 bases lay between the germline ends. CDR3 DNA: TGTGCCTGGAATATACCGGAAACGGCGGCCGAGCAGTACTTC. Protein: CAWNIPETAAEQYF.

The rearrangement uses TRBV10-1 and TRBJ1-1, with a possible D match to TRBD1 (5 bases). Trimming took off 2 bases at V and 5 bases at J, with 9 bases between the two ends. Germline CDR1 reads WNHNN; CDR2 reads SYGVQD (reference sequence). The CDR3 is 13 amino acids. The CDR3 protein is CASSEVGGTEAFF. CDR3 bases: TGCGCCAGCAGTGAGGTTGGGGGGACTGAAGCTTTCTTT.